This TCR beta chain was retrieved from a study of memory CD4+ T cells and cytomegalovirus serostatus. Overall study context: Of the healthy Belgian adults, several were CMV seropositive and 24 seronegative.

Study outcomes and limitations: Of 150 to 200 reported CMV TCRbeta sequences, 65 to 85 were found in memory CD4+ repertoires.

V was pared by 5 bases and J by 2 bases, with 12 bases between. CDR1 and CDR2 (germline): SEHNR, FQNEAQ (reference sequence). The CDR3 sequence is 14 residues long. Sequencing was performed with immunoSEQ multiplex PCR; in TCRdb, only in-frame clones are kept and a portion is missing. The sample contains over 60,000 clones, around 77% of which appear only once. To note about this clone: Its matching antigen is unknown.

The sort gate was single viable CD3+CD4+CD8-CD45RO+ cells for memory CD4+ T cells. The specimen was memory CD4+ T cells from blood. This TCR was sampled from an adult in good health and CMV-seronegative. The rearrangement links TRBV7-9 to TRBJ1-1; D unresolved. CDR3 loop: CASSQHRSNTEAFF. The CDR3 bases are TGTGCCAGCAGCCAACACCGATCTAACACTGAAGCTTTCTTT.